Each of the 24 T cell receptor beta chains below was sequenced from the same sample in a study of T cell repertoires in cytomegalovirus infection. One entry per CDR3 protein, called by TCRdb with MiXCR from the reads. Of over 250,000 distinct CDR3 sequences detected, around 20% appear once; the ten largest clones hold 15% to 20%. No antigen has been assigned to these receptors. Specimen: cultured PBMCs, collected from culture after CMV antigen stimulation. The receptors originated from a human donor in good health (CMV status not recorded). Some clones in this sample may be carry-over from other donors' samples.

Only a few counts were recorded for this clonotype. The junction departs from the called germline gene at one end, perhaps through a read error. The chain uses TRBV2 and TRBJ2-1, with 9 positions matching TRBD2. Germline V gene sequence: CDR1 SNHLY, CDR2 FYNNEI. CDR3 length: 10 residues. The CDR3 DNA is TGTGCCAGCAGACCGGGACTAGCTTCTTTC. Translation: CASRPGLASF.

The V gene is TRBV12-3 or TRBV12-4, the J gene TRBJ1-5, with D possibly TRBD1 on 5 matching bases. V was cut by 5 bases and J by 5 bases, with 10 bases left in between. The CDR3 runs to 13 residues. CDR3: CASSGGPHQPQHF. The CDR3 DNA reads as TGTGCCAGCAGTGGGGGACCACATCAGCCCCAGCATTTT.

This clonotype was seen repeatedly, ten times or more. CDR3: CASSLGAGEGFEQYF. The CDR3 DNA reads TGTGCCAGCAGCTTGGGGGCGGGAGAAGGGTTCGAGCAGTACTTC. This chain links TRBV7-3 with TRBJ2-7, with D tentatively TRBD2 (7 bases). Germline values: CDR1 SGHTA, CDR2 FQGTGA. The CDR3 loop spans 15 amino acids. V lost 3 bases and J 6 bases, leaving 18 bases between the germline ends.

In its sample, this clonotype was seen a few times. V and J are TRBV6-2 or TRBV6-3 and TRBJ1-1; D ambiguous. The V end was cut by 7 bases, the J end by 3 bases, with 15 bases between. There are 14 residues in the CDR3. CDR1 is MNHEY and CDR2 is SVGEGT in the germline V gene. The CDR3 DNA reads TGTGCCAGCATTCCCCGTGGCAGCGACACTGAAGCTTTCTTT. Its protein product is CASIPRGSDTEAFF.

V is TRBV7-6 and J is TRBJ2-5, with D possibly called TRBD1 or TRBD2 (6 bases each). The CDR3 has 14 amino acids. The germline gives CDR1 SGHVS, CDR2 FNYEAQ. V lost 3 bases and J lost 3, with 11 bases in between. In nucleotides, the CDR3 is TGTGCCAGCAGCTTTTTCGGGGGCGAAGAGACCCAGTACTTC. It specifies CASSFFGGEETQYF. Based on the CDR3 plus reference TRBV7-6 and TRBJ2-5, the full variable domain is GAGVSQSPRYKVTKRGQDVALRCDPISGHVSLYWYRQALGQGPEFLTYFNYEAQQDKSGLPNDRFSAERPEGSISTLTIQRTEQRDSAMYRCASSFFGGEETQYFGPGTRLLVL.

The chain couples TRBV7-2 to TRBJ1-3, with TRBD1 identical over 10 bases. CDR1 SGHTA and CDR2 FQGNSA come from the germline V gene. Trimming took 1 base from V and 8 from J; bases not matched to a gene: 5. CDR3 length: 15 residues. The CDR3 nucleotides read TGTGCCAGCAGCTTAGTGGGGACAGGGGTACACACCATATATTTT. Its translation: CASSLVGTGVHTIYF.

This clonotype was seen many times. The rearrangement links TRBV12-3 or TRBV12-4 to TRBJ1-5; TRBD1 aligns across 9 bases. V shed 4 bases, J shed 0 bases, and the junction held 1 base outside the gene matches. The CDR3 has 15 amino acids. CDR3 amino acids: CASSYRGLSNQPQHF. In DNA form, the CDR3 reads TGTGCCAGCAGTTACAGGGGGCTTAGCAATCAGCCCCAGCATTTT.

Many counts were recorded for this clonotype. This CDR3 reads CASSNRVGTEAFF. The CDR3 region has the DNA TGTGCCAGCAGCAACAGGGTCGGTACTGAAGCTTTCTTT. The chain links TRBV7-2 to TRBJ1-1; weak D call: TRBD1 (6 bases). V gave up 5 bases and J gave up 5 bases, with 12 bases separating them. Per germline, CDR1 SGHTA and CDR2 FQGNSA. CDR3 length: 13 residues.

The genes are TRBV4-1 and TRBJ2-3; 11 nucleotides line up with TRBD2. The CDR3 length is 17 residues. After removal of 3 bases from V and 2 bases from J, the junction contained 7 bases not matched to a gene. CDR1 MGHRA and CDR2 YSYEKL come from the germline V gene. CDR3 nucleotides: TGCGCCAGCAGCCAGGGGGGACTAGCGGCCCTCACAGATACGCAGTATTTT. The encoded protein is CASSQGGLAALTDTQYF.

This clonotype was seen repeatedly, ten times or more. The genes are TRBV11-3 and TRBJ1-1; a weak D match, TRBD1 (6 bases). Per germline, CDR1 SGHNT and CDR2 YENEEA. V gave up 0 bases and J gave up 5 bases, with 10 bases separating them. The CDR3 runs to 14 residues. CDR3: CASSLEGARTEAFF. The CDR3 DNA follows: TGTGCCAGCAGCTTAGAGGGGGCGCGGACTGAAGCTTTCTTT.

This clonotype showed up just a few times. The chain joins TRBV7-6 to TRBJ2-5; 7 bases align to TRBD1. Germline V gene lookup returns CDR1 SGHVS and CDR2 FNYEAQ. The CDR3 loop spans 15 amino acids. V was pared by 1 base and J by 1 base, with 3 bases of the junction left unmatched. The CDR3, as DNA: TGTGCCAGCAGCTTAGTCGGGACAGCCCAAGAGACCCAGTACTTC. It encodes CASSLVGTAQETQYF.

The CDR3 spells CASSLEIGGRTYNQPQHF. The CDR3 coding sequence is TGTGCCAGCAGTTTAGAAATAGGCGGTCGGACGTACAATCAGCCCCAGCATTTT. The V gene is TRBV28, the J gene TRBJ1-5; D gene unclear. Germline lookup yields CDR1 MDHEN and CDR2 SYDVKM. The CDR3 has 18 residues. With 2 bases removed from V and 3 bases from J, the gap between germline ends came to 20 bases.

CDR3 bases: TGTGCCAGCAGGGACAGGTACCTAACCTACAATGAGCAGTTCTTC. This translates into CASRDRYLTYNEQFF. V and J are TRBV2 and TRBJ2-1; 7 nucleotides line up with TRBD1. The V gene end was trimmed by 6 bases and the J gene end by 2 bases; junction bases not matched to a gene: 7. The CDR3 runs to 15 residues. The germline CDR1 and CDR2 sequences are SNHLY and FYNNEI. The whole variable domain, remainder taken from reference TRBV2 and TRBJ2-1, is EPEVTQTPSHQVTQMGQEVILRCVPISNHLYFYWYRQILGQKVEFLVSFYNNEISEKSEIFDDQFSVERPDGSNFTLKIRSTKLEDSAMYFCASRDRYLTYNEQFFGPGTRLTVL.

This chain links TRBV6-5 with TRBJ1-2; no clear D. The length of the CDR3 is 12 residues. Per germline, CDR1 MNHEY and CDR2 SVGAGI. The V and J ends lost 10 bases and 4 bases respectively, with 13 bases between them. CDR3 sequence: CATRGTSYGYTF. The DNA for the CDR3 is TGTGCCACCCGCGGAACCTCCTATGGCTACACCTTC.

This clonotype was seen just once. Lacking the conserved final phenylalanine or tryptophan, this CDR3 likely reflects a read error. V and J are TRBV7-2 and TRBJ2-7; 9 bases align to TRBD1. With 2 bases clipped from V and 0 bases from J, the junction kept 5 bases outside the gene matches. Germline values: CDR1 SGHTA, CDR2 FQGNSA. CDR3 length equals 16 residues. CDR3 nucleotide sequence: TGTGCCAGCAGCTTAAGCGGGACAGGGAGCTCCTACGAGCAGTACCTC. It codes for CASSLSGTGSSYEQYL.

This chain uses TRBV6-6 with TRBJ2-7; D is unresolved. The CDR3 has 15 amino acids. V lost 2 bases, J lost 0 bases, and 11 bases lay in between. Germline CDR1 MNHNY, CDR2 SVGAGI (reference sequence). In DNA, the CDR3 is TGTGCCAGCAGTTACACGCAGGAAATCTCCTACGAGCAGTACGTC. It specifies CASSYTQEISYEQYV.

The table lists this clonotype with many counts. This chain connects TRBV3-1 to TRBJ1-1; 7 bases line up with TRBD1. The V gene's germline CDR1 is LGHDT and CDR2 YNNKEL (reference sequence). J lost 6 bases, V lost 6 bases, and 13 bases had no gene match. There are 15 residues in the CDR3. The CDR3 reads CASRPRDREVAEAFF. The DNA for the CDR3 is TGTGCCAGCAGACCAAGAGACAGGGAGGTCGCTGAAGCTTTCTTT.

This rearrangement joins TRBV11-2 to TRBJ2-5, with 9 bases matching TRBD2. The V and J ends lost 5 bases and 3 bases, in that order; junction bases with no gene match: 13. The CDR3 has 17 residues. Germline V gene lookup returns CDR1 SGHAT and CDR2 FQNNGV. CDR3 coding DNA: TGTGCCAGCAGCGGACTAACGAGCGGGAGGAGGGAAGAGACCCAGTACTTC. It translates to CASSGLTSGRREETQYF.

The chain employs TRBV4-3 and TRBJ2-5; 12 nucleotides line up with TRBD2. Germline values: CDR1 LGHNA, CDR2 YSLEER. This CDR3 region has 18 residues. Germline trimming cut 4 bases from V and 2 bases from J; bases unmatched to any gene: 11. CDR3 residues: CASSPLKTSGREQETQYF. The CDR3 region has the DNA TGCGCCAGCAGCCCCTTGAAGACTAGCGGGAGAGAACAAGAGACCCAGTACTTC.

This clonotype was recorded only once. The V call is TRBV12-3 or TRBV12-4, the J call TRBJ1-5, with D unresolved. The CDR3 has 16 residues. Trimming removed 6 bases at V and 0 bases at J, with 15 bases between. As DNA, the CDR3 is TGTGCCAGCAGCCTCCTCGATGGAGCTAGCAATCAGCCCCAGCATTTT. This encodes CASSLLDGASNQPQHF.

This clonotype was detected many times. The chain recombines TRBV7-2 with TRBJ2-7, with 10 bases that match TRBD2. Germline CDR1 is SGHTA and CDR2 is FQGNSA. The CDR3 is 15 amino acids. The V and J ends lost 5 bases and 2 bases, in that order; junction bases with no gene match: 6. The CDR3 DNA sequence: TGTGCCAGCAGCCGCGGACTAGCGGTTGCCTACGAGCAGTACTTC. Translation gives CASSRGLAVAYEQYF.

This clonotype was seen a handful of times. CDR3 protein: CASSQEGAGTGRDIQYF. The CDR3 DNA is TGCGCCAGCAGCCAAGAAGGGGCCGGGACAGGGAGGGACATTCAGTACTTC. J is TRBJ2-4 and V is TRBV4-3; 9 bases line up with TRBD1. This CDR3 comprises 17 residues. Germline CDR1 and CDR2: LGHNA and YSLEER. The junction had 11 bases not matched to a gene; V was cut back by 0 bases and J by 8 bases.

The chain is built from TRBV5-4 and TRBJ1-6; D is unresolved. This CDR3 has 15 residues. Trimming took 2 bases from V and 4 from J, leaving 10 bases between them. Germline CDR1 and CDR2: SGHNT and YYREEE (reference sequence). CDR3 amino acids: CASSFETTYNSPLHF. CDR3 DNA sequence: TGTGCCAGCAGCTTTGAAACAACTTATAATTCACCCCTCCACTTT.

This clonotype was seen a handful of times. The genes are TRBV6-6 and TRBJ2-2; D remains ambiguous. Trimming removed 5 bases from V and 4 bases from J, with 11 bases in between. The CDR3 loop spans 14 amino acids. Germline loops: CDR1 MNHNY, CDR2 SVGAGI (reference sequence). For the CDR3, the DNA is TGTGCCAGCAGTGGTTTGTTGGGCACCGGGGAGCTGTTTTTT. This codes for CASSGLLGTGELFF.